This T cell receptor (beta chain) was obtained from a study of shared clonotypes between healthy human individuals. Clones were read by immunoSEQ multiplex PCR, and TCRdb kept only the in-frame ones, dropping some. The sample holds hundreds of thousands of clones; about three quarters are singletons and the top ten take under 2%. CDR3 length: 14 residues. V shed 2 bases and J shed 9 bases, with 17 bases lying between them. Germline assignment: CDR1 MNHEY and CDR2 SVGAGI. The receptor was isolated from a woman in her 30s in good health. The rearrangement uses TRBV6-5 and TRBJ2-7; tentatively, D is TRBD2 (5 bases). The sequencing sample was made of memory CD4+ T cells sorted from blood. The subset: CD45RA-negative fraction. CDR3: CASSYAGLSARQYF. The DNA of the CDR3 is TGTGCCAGCAGTTACGCCGGACTGAGCGCCAGGCAGTACTTC.